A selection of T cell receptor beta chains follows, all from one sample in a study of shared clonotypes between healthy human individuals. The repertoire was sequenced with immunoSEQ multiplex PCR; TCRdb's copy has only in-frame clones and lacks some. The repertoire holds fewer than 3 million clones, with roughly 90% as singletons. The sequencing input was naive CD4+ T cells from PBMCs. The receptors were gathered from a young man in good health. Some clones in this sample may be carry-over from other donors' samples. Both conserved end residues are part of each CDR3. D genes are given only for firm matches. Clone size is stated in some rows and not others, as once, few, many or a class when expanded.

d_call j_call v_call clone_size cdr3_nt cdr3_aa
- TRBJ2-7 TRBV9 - TGTGCCAGCAGCGGCCCTGTCTCCTACGAGCAGTACTTC CASSGPVSYEQYF
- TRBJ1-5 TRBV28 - TGTGCCAGCAGTTCTCAGGGAGGAGGTCAGCCCCAGCATTTT CASSSQGGGQPQHF
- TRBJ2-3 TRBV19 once TGTGCCAGTAGTACAACTAGAACAGATACGCAGTATTTT CASSTTRTDTQYF
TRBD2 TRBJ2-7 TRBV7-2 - TGTGCCAGCAGCTTCCTAGCGGTCGCCTACGAGCAGTACTTC CASSFLAVAYEQYF
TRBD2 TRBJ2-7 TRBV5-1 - TGCGCCAGCAGCCCTGCTAGCGGGGCCTCCTACGAGCAGTACTTC CASSPASGASYEQYF
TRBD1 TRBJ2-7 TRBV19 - TGTGCCAGTAAGGATCCGAGACAGGGGACTTACGAGCAGTACTTC CASKDPRQGTYEQYF
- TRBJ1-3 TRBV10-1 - TGCGCCAGCAGTGAGGCCAGTGGCTCTGGAAACACCATATATTTT CASSEASGSGNTIYF
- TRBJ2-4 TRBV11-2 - TGTGCCAGCAGCTTAGGGTCGCTTTTTCTAGCCAAAAACATTCAGTACTTC CASSLGSLFLAKNIQYF
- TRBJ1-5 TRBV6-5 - TGTGCCAGCAGTGGGCAGAATAATCAGCCCCAGCATTTT CASSGQNNQPQHF
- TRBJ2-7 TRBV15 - TGTGCCACCAGCAGAGATTACGTGAGCTCCTACGAGCAGTACTTC CATSRDYVSSYEQYF
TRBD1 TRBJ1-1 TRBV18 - TGTGCCAGCTCACCACGTACAGGGGGGCAGAGTGAAGCTTTCTTT CASSPRTGGQSEAFF
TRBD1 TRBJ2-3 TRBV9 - TGTGCCAGCAGCACCCAGGGGGTCGGGATCGCTGGGGGTACGCAGTATTTT CASSTQGVGIAGGTQYF
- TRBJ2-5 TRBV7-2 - TGTGCCAGCAGCTTAGGTATGGCGGAGACCCAGTACTTC CASSLGMAETQYF
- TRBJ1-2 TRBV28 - TGTGCCAGCAGTTTGAGAGCGCTTAACTATGGCTACACCTTC CASSLRALNYGYTF
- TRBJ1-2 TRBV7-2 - TGTGCCAGCAGCTTAGCCAGGGTAACTAGCTATGGCTACACCTTC CASSLARVTSYGYTF
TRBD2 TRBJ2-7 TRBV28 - TGTGCCAGCAGCGGATTTAGCGGGAGGGCTGGCTTCCACGAGCAGTACTTC CASSGFSGRAGFHEQYF
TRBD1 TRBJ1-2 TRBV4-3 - TGCGCCAGCAGCCAGGACAGGGGGCGCCGAGGCTACACCTTC CASSQDRGRRGYTF
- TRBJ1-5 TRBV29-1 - TGCAGCGTTGGAGGCAGGGTTGGTCAGCCCCAGCATTTT CSVGGRVGQPQHF
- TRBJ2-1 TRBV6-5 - TGTGCCAGCGGCCTTGTGAGGATAGGTGAGCAGTTCTTC CASGLVRIGEQFF
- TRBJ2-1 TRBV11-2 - TGTGCCAGCAGCTTAGTGGTGGCGGCCGAGCAGTTCTTC CASSLVVAAEQFF
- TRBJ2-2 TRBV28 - TGTGCCAGCAGTTTATCGTTGGGCGGGGAGCTGTTTTTT CASSLSLGGELFF
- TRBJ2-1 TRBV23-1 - TGCGCCAGCAGTCGGATACTTAGAGACAGTGAAGCGCCCAATGAGCAGTTCTTC CASSRILRDSEAPNEQFF
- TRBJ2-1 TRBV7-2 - TGTGCCAGCAGCTTATTCTTGGGAGTAGTGGGCGAGCAGTTCTTC CASSLFLGVVGEQFF
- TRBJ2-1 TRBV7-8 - TGTGCCAGCAGCCCCAGGACGGGAAACTCCTACAATGAGCAGTTCTTC CASSPRTGNSYNEQFF
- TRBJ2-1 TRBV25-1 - TGTGCCAGCAGTGATACAATGCAGTTCTTC CASSDTMQFF
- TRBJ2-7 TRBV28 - TGTGCCAGCAGCCTCGAACCTCCCCCCTACGAGCAGTACTTC CASSLEPPPYEQYF
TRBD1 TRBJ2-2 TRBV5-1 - TGCGCCAGCAGCTTCCGGGGACAGGGATTTGCGGGCACCGGGGAGCTGTTTTTT CASSFRGQGFAGTGELFF
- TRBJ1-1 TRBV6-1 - TGTGCCAGCAAATTCTTCAGGGGTGATACTGAAGCTTTCTTT CASKFFRGDTEAFF
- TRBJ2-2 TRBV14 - TGTGCCAGCAGCCAAGGGTTCCTTCTCCCGAACACCGGGGAGCTGTTTTTT CASSQGFLLPNTGELFF
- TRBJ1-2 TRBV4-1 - TGCGCCAGCAGCCGACTCGGACAGTTGGATGGCTACACCTTC CASSRLGQLDGYTF
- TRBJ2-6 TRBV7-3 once TGTGCCAGCAGCCGGCAGAGCAGGGGATCTGGGGCCAACGTCCTGACTTTC CASSRQSRGSGANVLTF
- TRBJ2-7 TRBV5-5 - TGTGCCAGCAGCTTGGCTTCAGGGTACCGCTACGAGCAGTACTTC CASSLASGYRYEQYF
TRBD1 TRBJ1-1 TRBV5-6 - TGTGCCAGCAGCTTGGAGACAGGGGGCCGAACTGAAGCTTTCTTT CASSLETGGRTEAFF
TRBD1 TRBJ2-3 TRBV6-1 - TGTGCCAGCACTATACAGGGGAGTACGGGGAATACGCAGTATTTT CASTIQGSTGNTQYF
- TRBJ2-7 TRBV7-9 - TGTGCCAGCAGGAACATCTACGAGCAGTACTTC CASRNIYEQYF
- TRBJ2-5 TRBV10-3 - TGTGCCATCAGTGAGTCGTCAGGGCAAGAGACCCAGTACTTC CAISESSGQETQYF
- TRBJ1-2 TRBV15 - TGTGCCACCAGCCTGGAGGTATTGGGGGTCGGCTACACCTTC CATSLEVLGVGYTF
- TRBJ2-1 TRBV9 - TGTGCCAGCAGCGTAGCCCAACCACAGGGATCCGACAATGAGCAGTTCTTC CASSVAQPQGSDNEQFF
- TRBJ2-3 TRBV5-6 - TGTGCCAGCAGCTTGACGACGGGAGTTCAGTATTTT CASSLTTGVQYF
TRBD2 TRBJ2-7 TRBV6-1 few TGTGCCAGCAGTGTGGGGGGACTAGCGTTCGAGCAGTACTTC CASSVGGLAFEQYF
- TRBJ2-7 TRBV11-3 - TGTGCCAGCAGCAACACAGGGAGCTACGAGCAGTACTTC CASSNTGSYEQYF
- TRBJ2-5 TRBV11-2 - TGTGCCAGCAGCTCCACCGGGGGGCGTGAGCAGTACTTC CASSSTGGREQYF
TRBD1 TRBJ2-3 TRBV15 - TGTGCCACCAGCAGAGTTGGGACAGGGGCAGATACGCAGTATTTT CATSRVGTGADTQYF
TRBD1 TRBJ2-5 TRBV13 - TGTGCCAGCAGCAAGAGGGGACCGGGACAGAGCCTAAAGACCCAGTACTTC CASSKRGPGQSLKTQYF
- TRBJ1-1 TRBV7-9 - TGTGCCAGCAGCTGGGGTCAGGGGAACACTGAAGCTTTCTTT CASSWGQGNTEAFF
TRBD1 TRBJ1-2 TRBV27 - TGTGCCAGCAGGACGGGGACAGAGATTCCCTATGGCTACACCTTC CASRTGTEIPYGYTF
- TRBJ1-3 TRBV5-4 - TGTGCCAGCAGCGGCAGGGACTCTGGAAACACCATATATTTT CASSGRDSGNTIYF
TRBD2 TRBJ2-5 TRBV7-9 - TGTGCCAGCAGCCCACGGGGACTAGCGCCGTACCAAGAGACCCAGTACTTC CASSPRGLAPYQETQYF
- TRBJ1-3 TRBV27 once TGTGCCAGCAGCACGCGAATGGGGAGCTCTGGAAACACCATATATTTT CASSTRMGSSGNTIYF
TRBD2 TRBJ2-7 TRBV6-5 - TGTGCCAGCACCCTGGGGGGGTCATCGAAAGAGCAGTACTTC CASTLGGSSKEQYF
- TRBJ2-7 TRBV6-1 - TGTGCCAGCAGTGAAGTGGCCCTAAGAGGGGTCTACGAGCAGTACTTC CASSEVALRGVYEQYF
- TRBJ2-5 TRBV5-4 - TGTGCCAGCAGCCGCGATGCGATTGAGGGGCGAGAGACCCAGTACTTC CASSRDAIEGRETQYF
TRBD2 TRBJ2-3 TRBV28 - TGTGCCAGCAGTTATCCCTTACTAGCGGGAGCGGCAGATACGCAGTATTTT CASSYPLLAGAADTQYF
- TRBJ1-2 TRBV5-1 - TGCGCCAGCAGACATGGGTATAAGGGGCAAAACTATGGCTACACCTTC CASRHGYKGQNYGYTF
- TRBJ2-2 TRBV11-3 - TGTGCCAGCAGCCCAGGACTGGCCATCACCGGGGAGCTGTTTTTT CASSPGLAITGELFF
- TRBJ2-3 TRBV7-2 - TGTGCCAGCAGCCTCCAGGAGCATACTGGGGATACGCAGTATTTT CASSLQEHTGDTQYF
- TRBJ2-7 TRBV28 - TGTGCCAGCACCCAGGGGACCGTCAACGAGCAGTACTTC CASTQGTVNEQYF
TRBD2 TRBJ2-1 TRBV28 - TGTGCCAGCAGTTCCCCCTCTTTAGCGGGGTACAATGAGCAGTTCTTC CASSSPSLAGYNEQFF
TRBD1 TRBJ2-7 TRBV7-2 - TGTGCCAGCAGCTTAGGGGCAGGGGGCGCATCCTACGAGCAGTACTTC CASSLGAGGASYEQYF
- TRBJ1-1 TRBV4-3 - TGCGCCAGCAGCCAAGATCCTCCACGTACTGAAGCTTTCTTT CASSQDPPRTEAFF